This T cell receptor (beta chain) was sequenced in a study of cytomegalovirus exposure and HLA in healthy donors. Vbeta (60) and Jbeta (13) primers were used in the PCR. Libraries were prepared by immunoSEQ multiplex PCR; TCRdb keeps only in-frame clonotypes and omits some of them. The table has about 150,000 clones, over 80% seen once. For this clone: Its specificity is unknown.

Whole-study findings and limits: Per published accounts, TCR beta sequences correctly predicted the HLA-A and HLA-B alleles of most subjects. A list of more than 150 TCR beta chains associated with cytomegalovirus was given.

The TCR was taken from a woman younger than 30 in good health and CMV-seronegative. Sequencing input: PBMCs.

The CDR3 sequence: CASSLGDRAHQETQYF. CDR3 sequence (DNA): TGTGCCAGCAGCTTAGGCGACAGGGCCCACCAAGAGACCCAGTACTTC. The chain is built from TRBV11-3 and TRBJ2-5, with 7 bases that match TRBD1. Germline lookup yields CDR1 SGHNT and CDR2 YENEEA. V lost 1 base, J lost 0 bases, and 5 bases stayed unmatched. CDR3 length: 16 residues.